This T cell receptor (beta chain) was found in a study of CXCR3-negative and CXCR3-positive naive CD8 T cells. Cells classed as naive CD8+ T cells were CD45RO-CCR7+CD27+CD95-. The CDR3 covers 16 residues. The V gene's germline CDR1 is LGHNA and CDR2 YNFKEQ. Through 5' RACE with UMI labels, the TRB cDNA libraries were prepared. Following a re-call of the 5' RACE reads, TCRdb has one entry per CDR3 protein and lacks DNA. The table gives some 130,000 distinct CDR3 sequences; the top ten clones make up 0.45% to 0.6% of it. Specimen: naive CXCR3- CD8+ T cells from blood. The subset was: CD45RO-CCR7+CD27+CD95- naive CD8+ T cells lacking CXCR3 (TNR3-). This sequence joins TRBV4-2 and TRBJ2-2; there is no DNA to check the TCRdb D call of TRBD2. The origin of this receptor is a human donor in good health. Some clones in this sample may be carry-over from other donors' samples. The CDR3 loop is CASSRSLAGNTGELFF.